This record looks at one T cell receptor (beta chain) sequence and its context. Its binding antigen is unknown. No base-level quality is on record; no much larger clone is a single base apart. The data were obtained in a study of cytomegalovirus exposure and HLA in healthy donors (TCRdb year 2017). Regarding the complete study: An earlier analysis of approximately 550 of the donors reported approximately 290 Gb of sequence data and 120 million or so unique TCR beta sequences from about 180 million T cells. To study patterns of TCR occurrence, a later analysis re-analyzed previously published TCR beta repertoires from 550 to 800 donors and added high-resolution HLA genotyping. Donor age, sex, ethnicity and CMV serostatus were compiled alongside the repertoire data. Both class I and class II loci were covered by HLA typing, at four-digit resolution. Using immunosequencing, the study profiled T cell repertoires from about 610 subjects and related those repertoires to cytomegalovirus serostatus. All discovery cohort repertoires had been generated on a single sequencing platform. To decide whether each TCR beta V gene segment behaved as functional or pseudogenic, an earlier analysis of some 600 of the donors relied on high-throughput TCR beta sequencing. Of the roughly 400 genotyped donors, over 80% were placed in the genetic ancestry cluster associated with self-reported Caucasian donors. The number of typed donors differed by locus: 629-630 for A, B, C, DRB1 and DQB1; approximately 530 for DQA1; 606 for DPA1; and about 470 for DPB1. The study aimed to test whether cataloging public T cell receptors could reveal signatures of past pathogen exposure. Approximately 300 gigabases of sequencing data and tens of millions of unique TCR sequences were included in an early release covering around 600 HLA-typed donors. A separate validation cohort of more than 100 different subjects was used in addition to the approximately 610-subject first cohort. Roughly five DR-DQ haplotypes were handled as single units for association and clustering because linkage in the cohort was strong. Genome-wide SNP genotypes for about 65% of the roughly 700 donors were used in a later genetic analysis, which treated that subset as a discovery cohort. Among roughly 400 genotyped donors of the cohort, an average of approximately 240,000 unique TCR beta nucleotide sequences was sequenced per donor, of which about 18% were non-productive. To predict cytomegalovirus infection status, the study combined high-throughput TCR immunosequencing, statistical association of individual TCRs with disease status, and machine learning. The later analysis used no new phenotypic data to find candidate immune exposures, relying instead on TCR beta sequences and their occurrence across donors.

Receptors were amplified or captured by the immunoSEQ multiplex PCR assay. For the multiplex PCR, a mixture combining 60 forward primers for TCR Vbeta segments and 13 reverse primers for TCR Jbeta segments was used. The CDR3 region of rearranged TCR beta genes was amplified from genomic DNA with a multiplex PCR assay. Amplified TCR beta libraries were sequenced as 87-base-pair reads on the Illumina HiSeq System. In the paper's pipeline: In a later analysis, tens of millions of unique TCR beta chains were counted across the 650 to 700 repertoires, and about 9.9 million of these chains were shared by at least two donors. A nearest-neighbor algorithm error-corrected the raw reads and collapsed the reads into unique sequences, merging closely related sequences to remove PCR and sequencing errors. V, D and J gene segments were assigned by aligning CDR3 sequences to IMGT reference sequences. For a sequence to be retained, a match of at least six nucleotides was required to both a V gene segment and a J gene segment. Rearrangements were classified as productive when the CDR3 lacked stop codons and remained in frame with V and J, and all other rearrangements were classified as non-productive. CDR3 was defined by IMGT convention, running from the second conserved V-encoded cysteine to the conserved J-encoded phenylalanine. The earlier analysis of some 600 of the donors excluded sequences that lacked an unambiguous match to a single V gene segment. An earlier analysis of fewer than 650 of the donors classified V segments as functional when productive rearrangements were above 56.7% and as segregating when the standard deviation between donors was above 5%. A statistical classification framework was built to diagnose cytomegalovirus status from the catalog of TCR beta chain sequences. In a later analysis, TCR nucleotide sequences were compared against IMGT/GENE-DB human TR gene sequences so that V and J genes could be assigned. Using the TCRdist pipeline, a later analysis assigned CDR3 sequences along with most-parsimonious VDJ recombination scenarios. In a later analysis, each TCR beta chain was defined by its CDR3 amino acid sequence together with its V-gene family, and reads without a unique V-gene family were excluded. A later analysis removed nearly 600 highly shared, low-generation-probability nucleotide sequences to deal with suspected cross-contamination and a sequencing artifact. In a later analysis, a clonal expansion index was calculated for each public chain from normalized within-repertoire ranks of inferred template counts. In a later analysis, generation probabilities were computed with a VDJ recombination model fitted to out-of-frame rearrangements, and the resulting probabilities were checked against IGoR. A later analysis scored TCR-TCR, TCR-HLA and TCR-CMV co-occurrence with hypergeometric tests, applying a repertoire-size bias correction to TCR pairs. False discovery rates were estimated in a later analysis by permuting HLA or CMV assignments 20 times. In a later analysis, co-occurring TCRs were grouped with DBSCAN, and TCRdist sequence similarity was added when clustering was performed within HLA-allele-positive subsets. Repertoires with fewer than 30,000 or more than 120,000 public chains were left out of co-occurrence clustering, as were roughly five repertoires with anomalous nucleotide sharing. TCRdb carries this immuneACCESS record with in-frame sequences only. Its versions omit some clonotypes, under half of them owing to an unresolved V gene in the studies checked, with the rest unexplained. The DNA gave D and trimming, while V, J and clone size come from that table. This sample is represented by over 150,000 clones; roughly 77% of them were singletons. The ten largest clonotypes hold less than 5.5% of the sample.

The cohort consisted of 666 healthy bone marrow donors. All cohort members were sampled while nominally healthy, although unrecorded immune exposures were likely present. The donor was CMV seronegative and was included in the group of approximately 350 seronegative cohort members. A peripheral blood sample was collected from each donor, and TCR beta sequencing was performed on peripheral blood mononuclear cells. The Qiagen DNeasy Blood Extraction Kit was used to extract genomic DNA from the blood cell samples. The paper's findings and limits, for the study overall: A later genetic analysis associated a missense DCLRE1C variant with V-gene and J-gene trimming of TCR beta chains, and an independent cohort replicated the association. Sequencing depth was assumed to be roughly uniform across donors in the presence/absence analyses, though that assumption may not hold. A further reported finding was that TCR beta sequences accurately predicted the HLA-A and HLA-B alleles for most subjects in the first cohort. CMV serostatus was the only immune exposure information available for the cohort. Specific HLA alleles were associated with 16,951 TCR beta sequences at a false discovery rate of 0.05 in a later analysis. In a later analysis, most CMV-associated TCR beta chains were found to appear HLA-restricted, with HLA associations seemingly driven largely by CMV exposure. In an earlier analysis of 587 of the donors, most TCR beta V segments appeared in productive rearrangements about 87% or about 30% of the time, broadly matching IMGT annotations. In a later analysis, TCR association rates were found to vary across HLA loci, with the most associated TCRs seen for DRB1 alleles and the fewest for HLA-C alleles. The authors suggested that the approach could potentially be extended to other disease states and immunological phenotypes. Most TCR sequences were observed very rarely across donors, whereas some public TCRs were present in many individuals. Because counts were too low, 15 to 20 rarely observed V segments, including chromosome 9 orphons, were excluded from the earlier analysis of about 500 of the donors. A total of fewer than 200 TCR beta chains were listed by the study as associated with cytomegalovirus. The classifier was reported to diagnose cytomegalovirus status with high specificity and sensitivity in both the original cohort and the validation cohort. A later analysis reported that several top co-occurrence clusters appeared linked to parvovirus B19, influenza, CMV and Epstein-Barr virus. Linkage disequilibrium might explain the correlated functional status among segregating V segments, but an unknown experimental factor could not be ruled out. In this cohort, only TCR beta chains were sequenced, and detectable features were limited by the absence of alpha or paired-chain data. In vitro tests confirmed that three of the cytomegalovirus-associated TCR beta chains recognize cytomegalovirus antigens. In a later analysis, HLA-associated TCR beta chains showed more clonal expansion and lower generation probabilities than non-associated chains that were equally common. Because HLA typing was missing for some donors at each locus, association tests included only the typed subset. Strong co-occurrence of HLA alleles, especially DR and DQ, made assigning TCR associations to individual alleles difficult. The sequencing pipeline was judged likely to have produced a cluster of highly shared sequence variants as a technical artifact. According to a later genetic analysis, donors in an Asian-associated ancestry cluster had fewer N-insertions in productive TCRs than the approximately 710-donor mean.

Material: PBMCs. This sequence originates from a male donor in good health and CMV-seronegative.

The CDR3 loop reads CASSSRVGGTGATGELFF. At the DNA level, the sequence is TGTGCCAGCAGCTCACGAGTGGGTGGGACAGGGGCCACCGGGGAGCTGTTTTTT. The chain employs TRBV11-2 and TRBJ2-2, with TRBD1 identical over 10 junction bases. Including the terminal cysteine and phenylalanine, the CDR3 comprises 18 residues. Of the read, only the CDR3 DNA is kept; its 54 bases are in frame from base 1. CDR1 and CDR2, per the germline V gene, are SGHAT and FQNNGV. From V the trimming removes 4 bases and from J it removes 4 bases, while the gene matches leave 12 bases of the junction unaccounted for.